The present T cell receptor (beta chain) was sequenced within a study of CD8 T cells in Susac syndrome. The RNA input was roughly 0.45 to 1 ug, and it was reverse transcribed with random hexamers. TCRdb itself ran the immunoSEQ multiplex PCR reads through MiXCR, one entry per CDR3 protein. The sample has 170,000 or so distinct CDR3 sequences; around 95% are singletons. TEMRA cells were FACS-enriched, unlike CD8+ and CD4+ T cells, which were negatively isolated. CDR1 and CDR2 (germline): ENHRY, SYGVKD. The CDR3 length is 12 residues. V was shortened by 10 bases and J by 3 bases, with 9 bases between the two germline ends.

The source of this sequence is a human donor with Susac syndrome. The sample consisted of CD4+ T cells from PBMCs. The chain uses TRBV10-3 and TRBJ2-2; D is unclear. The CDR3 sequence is CATLADTGELFF. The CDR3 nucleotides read TGTGCCACCCTGGCGGACACCGGGGAGCTGTTTTTT.